The source of this T cell receptor beta chain is a study of blood T cell repertoires in COVID-19. The CDR3 runs to 13 residues. CDR1 and CDR2 from the germline V gene are GTSNPN and SVGIG (reference sequence). V gave up 3 bases and J gave up 7 bases; unmatched junction bases: 5. The data were produced by immunoSEQ multiplex PCR, yet TCRdb's version contains in-frame clones alone and is incomplete. This repertoire shows some 120,000 clones, around 90% found once; its top ten account for roughly 3.7%. The sequencing input was peripheral blood. The TCR was taken from a man aged 50 or older with active COVID-19. The chain carries TRBV30 and TRBJ2-1; TRBD2 agrees at 8 bases. CDR3 sequence (DNA): TGTGCCTGGAGACTAGCGGTTAGGAATGAGCAGTTCTTC. This encodes CAWRLAVRNEQFF.